One T cell receptor beta chain is described in this entry. The antigen remains undetermined. The data belong to a study of blood T cells in healthy people across ages. Study-level information: About one barcoded beta molecule was captured per two T cells (by template switching).

Study conclusions and caveats: Unsorted PBMC material precluded a definitive naive versus antigen-experienced comparison.

Each donor gave roughly 9.2 milliliters of peripheral blood. Germline CDR1 reads MDHEN; CDR2 reads SYDVKM. Losses at the gene ends were 1 base for V and 3 bases for J; bases not matched to a gene: 5. The length of the CDR3 is 15 residues. With a J-beta primer mix and a sample-barcoded 5' primer, a second PCR ran about 7 to 12 cycles. TCRdb called the 5' RACE reads again in MiXCR, with one record for every CDR3 protein. Here the sample spans more than 700,000 distinct CDR3 sequences, 53% being singletons. This sequence originates from an elderly man in good health. The rearrangement joins TRBV28 to TRBJ1-2; 7 nucleotides agree with TRBD1. What was sequenced was blood. The CDR3 DNA is TGTGCCAGCAGTTTATCGGGCAGGGGGTACTATGGCTACACCTTC. Encoded protein: CASSLSGRGYYGYTF.